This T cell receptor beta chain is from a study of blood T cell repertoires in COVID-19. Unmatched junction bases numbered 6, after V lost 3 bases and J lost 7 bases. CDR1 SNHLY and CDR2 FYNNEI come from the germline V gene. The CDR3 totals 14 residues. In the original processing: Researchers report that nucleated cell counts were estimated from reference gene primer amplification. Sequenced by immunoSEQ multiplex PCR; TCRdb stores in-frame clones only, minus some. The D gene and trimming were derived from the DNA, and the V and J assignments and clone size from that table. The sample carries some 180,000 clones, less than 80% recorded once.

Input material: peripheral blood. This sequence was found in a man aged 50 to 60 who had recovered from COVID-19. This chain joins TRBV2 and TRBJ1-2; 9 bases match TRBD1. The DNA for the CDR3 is TGTGCCAGCAGTGACCGGGACAGGGTTCTTGGCTACACCTTC. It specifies CASSDRDRVLGYTF.